Shown below are 10 T cell receptor beta chains from a single sample sequenced in a study of type 1 regulatory T cells. TCRdb analysed the reads with MiXCR anew, one entry per CDR3 protein. The sample lists about 19,000 distinct CDR3 sequences, roughly 10% seen once, with 2.8% in the top ten. The source material was CD4+ T cells, either the whole sample or a sorted fraction (not recorded which). The receptors originated from a human donor in good health.

This clonotype was detected ten times or more. The chain couples TRBV24-1 to TRBJ2-1; 10 nucleotides agree with TRBD2. Germline V lookup: CDR1 KGHDR, CDR2 SFDVKD. This CDR3 contains 18 residues. V lost 3 bases to trimming and J lost 5 bases; unmatched junction nucleotides: 12. In DNA form, the CDR3 reads TGTGCCACCAGTGATCCCAAGAGTAGCGGGAGGACTAACAATGAGCAGTTCTTC. Residues: CATSDPKSSGRTNNEQFF.

The gene calls are TRBV12-3 or TRBV12-4 and TRBJ2-1, with 13 bases fitting TRBD2. J gave up 6 bases and V 8 bases, and 10 bases lay outside the gene matches. The CDR3 has 16 amino acids. Written as DNA, the CDR3 is TGTGCCAGCGGCTCGCCGGGACTAGCGGGACCCAATGAGCAGTTCTTC. It encodes CASGSPGLAGPNEQFF.

This clonotype showed up many times. The CDR3 DNA reads TGCAGCGGGGCGGGGTACACCGGGGAGCTGTTTTTT. It specifies CSGAGYTGELFF. The chain has TRBV29-1 and TRBJ2-2, with a possible D match to TRBD2 (6 bases). CDR1 and CDR2 from the germline V gene are SQVTM and ANQGSEA. V dropped 7 bases and J dropped 3 bases, with 9 bases sitting between them. The length of the CDR3 is 12 residues.

This clonotype appeared many times. This chain links TRBV18 with TRBJ2-7; no definite D call. The CDR3 is 14 amino acids. Deletions cut 3 bases from V and 2 bases from J, with 11 bases between. CDR1 and CDR2 (germline): KGHSH, LQKENI. CDR3 sequence reads: CASSPVTGPYEQYF. The CDR3 coding sequence is TGTGCCAGCTCACCCGTGACTGGTCCCTACGAGCAGTACTTC.

This clonotype came up a few times. The gene calls are TRBV6-5 and TRBJ2-7, with D hard to call. Germline values: CDR1 MNHEY, CDR2 SVGAGI. The CDR3 is 14 amino acids. Trimming left V 8 bases short and J 0 bases short, with 14 bases between. CDR3: CASGTADSSYEQYF. CDR3 DNA sequence: TGTGCCAGCGGTACAGCTGATAGCTCCTACGAGCAGTACTTC.

This clonotype is labeled medium-sized (0.01 to 0.1%). This chain joins TRBV5-5 and TRBJ2-2, with TRBD2 identical over 11 bases. The CDR3 spans 16 residues. After removal of 5 bases from V and 6 bases from J, the junction contained 9 bases not matched to a gene. CDR1 and CDR2 from the germline V gene are SGHKS and YYEKEE (reference sequence). The CDR3 DNA reads as TGTGCCAGCAGAACTAGCGGGAGCTCCAGGGCCGGGGAGCTGTTTTTT. Protein sequence: CASRTSGSSRAGELFF.

The genes are TRBV20-1 and TRBJ2-1; the D call may be TRBD1 or TRBD2 (5 bases each). The ends were cut back, 3 bases at V and 6 bases at J, with 9 bases in the middle. The CDR3 consists of 12 residues. In germline, CDR1 is DFQATT, CDR2 SNEGSKA (reference sequence). CDR3 DNA sequence: TGCAGTGCTAGGGTGGGACCCAATGAGCAGTTCTTC. This codes for CSARVGPNEQFF.

This clonotype has at least ten counts. V is TRBV7-9 and J is TRBJ2-3, with a weak D call TRBD1 (5 bases). CDR1 and CDR2 from the germline V gene are SEHNR and FQNEAQ (reference sequence). The V end was cut by 0 bases, the J end by 4 bases, with 8 bases between. This CDR3 has 14 residues. CDR3 in DNA: TGTGCCAGCAGCTTAGCACCCAGGGCAGATACGCAGTATTTT. This encodes CASSLAPRADTQYF. Looking up the rest from reference TRBV7-9 and TRBJ2-3 gives the full variable domain: DTGVSQNPRHKITKRGQNVTFRCDPISEHNRLYWYRQTLGQGPEFLTYFQNEAQLEKSRLLSDRFSAERPKGSFSTLEIQRTEQGDSAMYLCASSLAPRADTQYFGPGTRLTVL.

This chain connects TRBV6-5 to TRBJ2-5, with 11 bases matching TRBD2. Trimming at V came to 7 bases and at J to 2 bases, leaving 6 bases not matched to a gene. The CDR3 totals 15 residues. CDR1 is MNHEY and CDR2 is SVGAGI in the germline V gene. CDR3 DNA: TGTGCCAGCACGGGCCGACTAGCGGGACAAGAGACCCAGTACTTC. Translated, it gives CASTGRLAGQETQYF.

The sample holds many counts of this clonotype. The genes are TRBV28 and TRBJ1-3, with D hard to call. The CDR3 totals 14 residues. Trimming removed 3 bases at V and 0 bases at J, with 6 bases between. Looked up from germline, CDR1 is MDHEN and CDR2 is SYDVKM. CDR3 sequence reads: CASSFESSGNTIYF. In nucleotides, the CDR3 is TGTGCCAGCAGTTTTGAGAGCTCTGGAAACACCATATATTTT.